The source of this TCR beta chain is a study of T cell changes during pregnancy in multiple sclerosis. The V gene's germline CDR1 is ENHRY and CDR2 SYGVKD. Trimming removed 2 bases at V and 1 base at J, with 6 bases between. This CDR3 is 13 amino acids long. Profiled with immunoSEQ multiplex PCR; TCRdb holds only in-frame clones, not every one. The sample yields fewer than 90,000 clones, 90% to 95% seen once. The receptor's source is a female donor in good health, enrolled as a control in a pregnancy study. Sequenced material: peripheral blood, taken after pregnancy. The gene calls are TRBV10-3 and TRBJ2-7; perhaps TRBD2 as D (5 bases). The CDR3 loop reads CAISEPGSYEQYF. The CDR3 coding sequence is TGTGCCATCAGTGAGCCGGGATCCTACGAGCAGTACTTC.